Sequencing of this T cell receptor (beta chain) was carried out in a study of OX40 agonist ivuxolimab in advanced cancers. Study context: The dose of intravenous ivuxolimab that patients received every 2 weeks ranged from 0.01 to 10 mg/kg. Three patients had partial responses: one hepatocellular carcinoma, two cutaneous melanoma.

This CDR3 region has 17 residues. After removal of 2 bases from V and 7 bases from J, the junction contained 14 bases not matched to a gene. The germline V gene has CDR1 WNHNN and CDR2 SYGVQD (reference sequence). Whole-study results and caveats: Some of the lowest clonal expansion was seen in partial responders at 0.1-3.0 mg/kg.

Method: immunoSEQ multiplex PCR; TCRdb's copy keeps in-frame clones and lacks some. The table lists around 83,000 clones, less than 85% of them singletons, with under 7.5% in the top ten. Of note for this clone: Its antigen is not known.

This rearrangement joins TRBV10-1 to TRBJ1-5, with 7 nucleotides matching TRBD1. Sequencing was performed on CD4+ or CD8+ T cells sorted from blood, taken in a trial of the OX40 agonist ivuxolimab. This receptor was taken from an adult with an advanced solid tumor such as melanoma, head and neck, liver or kidney cancer. The DNA of the CDR3 is TGCGCCAGCAGTGAGCTAGTCTGCACAGGGGCGGGCCAGCCCCAGCATTTT. It specifies CASSELVCTGAGQPQHF.